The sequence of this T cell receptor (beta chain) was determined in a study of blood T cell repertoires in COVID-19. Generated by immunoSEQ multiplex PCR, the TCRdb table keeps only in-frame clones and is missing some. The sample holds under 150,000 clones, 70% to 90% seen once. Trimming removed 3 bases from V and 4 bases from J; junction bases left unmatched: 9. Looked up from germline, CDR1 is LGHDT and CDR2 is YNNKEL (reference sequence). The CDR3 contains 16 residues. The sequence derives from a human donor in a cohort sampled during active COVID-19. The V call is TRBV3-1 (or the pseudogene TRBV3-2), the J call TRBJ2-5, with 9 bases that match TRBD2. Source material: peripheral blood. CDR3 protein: CASSHGRGGRAETQYF. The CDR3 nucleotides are TGTGCCAGCAGCCACGGGCGGGGGGGCCGGGCAGAGACCCAGTACTTC.